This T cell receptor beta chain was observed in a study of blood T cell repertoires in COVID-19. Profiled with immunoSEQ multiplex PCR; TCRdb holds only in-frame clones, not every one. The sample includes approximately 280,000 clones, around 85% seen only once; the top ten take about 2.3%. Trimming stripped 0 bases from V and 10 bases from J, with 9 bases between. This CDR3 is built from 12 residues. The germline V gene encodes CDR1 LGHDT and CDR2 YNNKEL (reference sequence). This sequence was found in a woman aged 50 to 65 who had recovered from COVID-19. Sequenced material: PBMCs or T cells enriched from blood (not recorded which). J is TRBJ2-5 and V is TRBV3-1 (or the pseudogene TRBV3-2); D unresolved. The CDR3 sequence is CASSQDPASQYF. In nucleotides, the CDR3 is TGTGCCAGCAGCCAAGACCCGGCTAGCCAGTACTTC.